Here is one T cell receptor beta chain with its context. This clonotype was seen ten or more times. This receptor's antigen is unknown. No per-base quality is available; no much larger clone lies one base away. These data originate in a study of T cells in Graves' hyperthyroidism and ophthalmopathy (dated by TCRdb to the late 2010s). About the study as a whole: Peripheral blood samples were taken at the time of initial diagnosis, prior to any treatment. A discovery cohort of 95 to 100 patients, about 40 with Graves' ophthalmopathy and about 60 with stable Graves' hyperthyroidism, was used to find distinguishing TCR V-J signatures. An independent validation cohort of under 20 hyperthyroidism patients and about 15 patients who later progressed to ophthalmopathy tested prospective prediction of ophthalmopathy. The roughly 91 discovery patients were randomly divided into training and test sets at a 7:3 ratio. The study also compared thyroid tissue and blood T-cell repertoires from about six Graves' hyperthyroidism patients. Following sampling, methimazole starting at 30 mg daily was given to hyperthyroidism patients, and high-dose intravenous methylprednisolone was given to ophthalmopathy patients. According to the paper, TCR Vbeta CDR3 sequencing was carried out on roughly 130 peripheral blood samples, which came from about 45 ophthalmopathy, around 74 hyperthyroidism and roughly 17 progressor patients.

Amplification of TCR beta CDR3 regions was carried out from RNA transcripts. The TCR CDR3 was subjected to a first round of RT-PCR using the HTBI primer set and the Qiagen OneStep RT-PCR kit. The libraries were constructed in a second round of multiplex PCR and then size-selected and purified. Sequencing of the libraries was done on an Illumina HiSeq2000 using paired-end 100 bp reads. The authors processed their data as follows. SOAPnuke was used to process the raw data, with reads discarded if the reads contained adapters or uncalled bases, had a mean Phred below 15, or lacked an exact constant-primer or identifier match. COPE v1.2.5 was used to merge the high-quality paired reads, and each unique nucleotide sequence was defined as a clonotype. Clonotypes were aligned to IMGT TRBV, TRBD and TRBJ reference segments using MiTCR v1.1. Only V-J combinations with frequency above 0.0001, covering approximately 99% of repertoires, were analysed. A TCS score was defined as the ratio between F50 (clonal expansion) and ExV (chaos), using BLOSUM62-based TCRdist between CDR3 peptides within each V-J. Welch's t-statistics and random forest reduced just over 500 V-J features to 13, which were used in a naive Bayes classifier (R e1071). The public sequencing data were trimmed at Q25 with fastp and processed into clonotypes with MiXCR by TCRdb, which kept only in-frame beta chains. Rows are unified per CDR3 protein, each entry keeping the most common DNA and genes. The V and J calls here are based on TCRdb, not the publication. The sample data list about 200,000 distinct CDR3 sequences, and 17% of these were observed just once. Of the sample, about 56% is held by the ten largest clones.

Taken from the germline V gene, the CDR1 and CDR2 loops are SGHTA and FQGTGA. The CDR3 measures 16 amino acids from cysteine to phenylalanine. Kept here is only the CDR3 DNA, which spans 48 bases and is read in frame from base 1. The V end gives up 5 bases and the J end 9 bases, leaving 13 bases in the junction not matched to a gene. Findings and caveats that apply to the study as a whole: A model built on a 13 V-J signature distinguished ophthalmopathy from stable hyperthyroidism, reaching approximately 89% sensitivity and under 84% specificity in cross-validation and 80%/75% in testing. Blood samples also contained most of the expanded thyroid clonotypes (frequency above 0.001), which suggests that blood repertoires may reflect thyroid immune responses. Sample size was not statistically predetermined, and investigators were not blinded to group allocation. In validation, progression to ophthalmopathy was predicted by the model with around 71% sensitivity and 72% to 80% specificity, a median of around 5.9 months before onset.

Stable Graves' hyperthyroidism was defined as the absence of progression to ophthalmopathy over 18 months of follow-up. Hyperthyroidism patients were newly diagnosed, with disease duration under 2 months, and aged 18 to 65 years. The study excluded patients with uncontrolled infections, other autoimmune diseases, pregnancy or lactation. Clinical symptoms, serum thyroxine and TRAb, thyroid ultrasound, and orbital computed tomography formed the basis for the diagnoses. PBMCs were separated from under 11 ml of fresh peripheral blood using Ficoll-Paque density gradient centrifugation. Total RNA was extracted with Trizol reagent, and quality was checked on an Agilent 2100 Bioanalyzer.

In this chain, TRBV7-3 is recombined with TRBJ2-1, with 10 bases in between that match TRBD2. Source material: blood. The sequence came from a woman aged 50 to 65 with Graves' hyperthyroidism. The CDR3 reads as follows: CASSPSLLLAGREQFF. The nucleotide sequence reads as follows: TGTGCCAGCAGCCCCTCGTTGTTACTAGCGGGACGTGAGCAGTTCTTC. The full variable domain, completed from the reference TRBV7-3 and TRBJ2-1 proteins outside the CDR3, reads GAGVSQTPSNKVTEKGKYVELRCDPISGHTALYWYRQSLGQGPEFLIYFQGTGAADDSGLPNDRFFAVRPEGSVSTLKIQRTERGDSAVYLCASSPSLLLAGREQFFGPGTRLTVL.